This T cell receptor (beta chain) was retrieved from a study of blood T cells in healthy people across ages. Study-wide results and limits: With age, beta diversity per million T cells declined roughly linearly, significantly by approximately 40.

Individuals who donated were healthy Caucasians from Russia aged roughly 6 to 95. In the case of this clonotype: Its antigen is currently unknown.

A J-beta primer mix and a sample-barcoded 5' primer were used in a second PCR of roughly 6 to 12 cycles. The authors tagged each cDNA molecule using a template-switch adaptor with 12 random nucleotides. Per sample, CDR3-containing paired-end reads numbered at least 2.5 million. TCRdb re-analysed the 5' RACE reads in MiXCR, keeping a single row per CDR3 protein. The data hold roughly 1.7 million distinct CDR3 sequences, with 30% to 40% observed a single time. Sequenced input: blood. The clonotype comes from a woman in her twenties or thirties in good health.

The CDR3 DNA follows: TGTGCCAGCAGCGTAGGGGGGGGGCTCGGTCAGCCCCAGCATTTT. It is translated as CASSVGGGLGQPQHF. J is TRBJ1-5 and V is TRBV9; D is possibly TRBD1 (6 bases). Germline values: CDR1 SGDLS, CDR2 YYNGEE. The CDR3 loop spans 15 amino acids. The ends were cut back, 0 bases at V and 6 bases at J, with 13 bases in the middle.